This T cell receptor beta chain was sequenced in a study of T cells after posttransplantation cyclophosphamide (dated by TCRdb to 2015 to 2016). Study-wide context: Using TRB sequencing, the study followed how the T cell repertoire reconstituted after myeloablative bone marrow transplantation in which posttransplantation cyclophosphamide served as GVHD prophylaxis. Antigen receptor sequencing covered samples from 35 PTCy-treated patients and fewer than 20 of their related bone marrow donors. Public TRB sequences were checked against a database of over 3,000 sequences associated with responses to pathogens, tumor antigens, self-antigens and alloantigens. Because TRA and TRB clonality correlated tightly in roughly nine samples, the subsequent TCR analyses were limited to TRB only. In 3 patients, up to about 3 additional blood samples taken between 2 and 5.2 years after transplant also underwent TRB sequencing, as did pretransplant blood from several patients. Blood from all 30 or so PTCy patients with 1-year posttransplant specimens was subjected to TRB sequencing. Here is what the overall study found, with its caveats: Across the roughly 40 patients, TRB clonality was highly associated with recipient CMV seropositivity and CMV reactivation, and diversity with PTCy was similar to that in the CNI/methotrexate controls. Donor-recipient similarity was low at 1-2 months but increased during the first year, and donor CD8+ memory clones often dominated later blood repertoires. The TRB repertoires of T cells infiltrating skin or GI tract showed only limited overlap with the TRB repertoires of T cells in blood.

This specimen's treatment or condition label, per the study, means: high-dose cyclophosphamide on days +3 and +4 as single-agent GVHD prophylaxis. Patients in the PTCy group got busulfan and fludarabine conditioning, a marrow graft from a related or unrelated donor, and cyclophosphamide on days +3 and +4. PTCy-treated patients came from a prospective multi-institutional clinical trial. Peripheral blood and bone marrow mononuclear cells were isolated by Ficoll-Hypaque density centrifugation and were cryopreserved. CD4+ and CD8+ T cells, including naive and memory subsets, were sorted by FACS on a FACSAria II. TRB sequencing was run on genomic DNA with either the immunoSEQ assay at survey resolution or the hsTCRB kit. The authors' analysis ran thus. Initial read processing used immunoSEQ software, and repertoire analyses used the LymphoSeq R package. Clonality was computed as 1 minus normalized Shannon entropy, and a Gini coefficient was also calculated for each TRB dataset. Phenotypes of unsorted samples were inferred by mapping TRB sequences from sorted subsets of the recipient or donor onto unsorted samples of the same recipient. TCRdb retrieved this table from immuneACCESS and kept in-frame rearrangements only. Not all clones are present; in checked studies, unresolved V genes account for under half, and no reason is known for the remainder. V, J and clone size are those of that table, while D and trimming were read from the DNA. The sample table contains about 4,000 clones; only one count was recorded for approximately 86% of them. In total, the top ten clones hold approximately 7% of the sample.

The germline V gene (reference sequence) sets CDR1 to SEHNR and CDR2 to FQNEAQ. Trimming accounts for 4 bases at V and 4 bases at J, while the number of junction bases matched to no gene is 13. Inclusive of the bounding cysteine and phenylalanine, the CDR3 is 17 residues long. The sequence is cut down to CDR3 DNA, 51 bases in frame from base 1. Details on this clone: The antigen it binds to is not known. No clone much larger than this one lies a single base away; base qualities are absent.

Specimen: CD4+ T cells sorted from blood, collected around 250 days after a stem cell transplant with posttransplant cyclophosphamide. Here the chain combines TRBV7-9 and TRBJ1-1; 9 of the junction bases match TRBD1. The sequence was collected from a male patient between 25 and 39 years old who received an allogeneic stem cell transplant from a related donor, was CMV-positive, and had no GVHD. Some T cells present after a transplant may be cells of the graft donor. Read as DNA, the sequence is TGTGCCAGCAGCTCCGGACAGGGGTATGAGTCGGGCACTGAAGCTTTCTTT. It codes for CASSSGQGYESGTEAFF.